These 30 T cell receptor beta chains share one sample of origin, sequenced in a study of blood T cell repertoires in COVID-19 (dated by TCRdb to between 2020 and 2021). The method behind the library was the immunoSEQ multiplex PCR assay. The table was pulled from immuneACCESS by TCRdb, which kept in-frame rearrangements only. Such tables lose some clones; where checked, under half of the loss comes from unresolved V genes, and the rest has no known cause. The sample table shows approximately 210,000 clones, and about 88% are seen once. The ten largest clones add up to 4.4% of the sample. The sequencing input was peripheral blood. The receptors here all came from a human donor in a cohort sampled during active COVID-19.

The chain links TRBV3-1 (or the pseudogene TRBV3-2) to TRBJ1-2; D gene unclear. Trimming shortened V by 3 bases and J by 4 bases, and 6 bases separated the two germline ends. CDR3 length: 12 residues. Germline V gives CDR1 LGHDT, CDR2 YNNKEL (reference sequence). CDR3 sequence (DNA): TGTGCCAGCAGCCAGGCATCCTATGGCTACACCTTC. Translation: CASSQASYGYTF.

The CDR3 sequence is CASSLSTGFSYEQYF. The CDR3 coding sequence is TGTGCCAGCAGCCTTAGCACCGGCTTCAGCTACGAGCAGTACTTC. The V call is TRBV27, the J call TRBJ2-7, with unresolved D. CDR3 length equals 15 residues. Trimming cost V 6 bases and J 3 bases, with 18 bases left between them. Germline CDR1 MNHEY, CDR2 SMNVEV (reference sequence).

The rearrangement uses TRBV21-1 and TRBJ1-5; the DNA was not used to check the table's D call, TRBD1. TRBV21-1 is recorded as a pseudogene. CDR3 length equals 14 residues. The CDR3 bases are TGTGCCAGCAGCAAAGAAGGACAGCATCAGCCCCAGCATTTT. Protein product: CASSKEGQHQPQHF.

The chain couples TRBV5-1 to TRBJ1-1; 10 bases fit TRBD1. CDR3 length: 16 amino acids. Germline V CDR1 and CDR2: SGHRS, YFSETQ. Trimming took 2 bases from V and 0 from J; bases not matched to a gene: 4. The CDR3 region is CASSFRTGGLNTEAFF. DNA for the CDR3: TGCGCCAGCAGCTTCCGGACAGGGGGTTTGAACACTGAAGCTTTCTTT.

The chain has TRBV30 and TRBJ2-3; the match to TRBD1 covers 7 bases. Trimming took 4 bases from V and 5 from J; bases not matched to a gene: 0. The CDR3 length is 11 residues. The V gene's germline CDR1 is GTSNPN and CDR2 SVGIG (reference sequence). The CDR3 sequence: CAWTGGDTQYF. DNA of the CDR3: TGTGCCTGGACAGGGGGAGATACGCAGTATTTT.

The V gene is TRBV7-8, the J gene TRBJ2-1, with a weak D call TRBD1 (6 bases). Trimming stripped 5 bases from V and 9 bases from J, with 17 bases between. Germline CDR1 reads SGHVS; CDR2 reads FQNEAQ. This CDR3 has 14 residues. This CDR3 reads CASSPQGHTGEQFF. Written as DNA, the CDR3 is TGTGCCAGCAGCCCGCAGGGACATACGGGTGAGCAGTTCTTC.

Of note for this clone: Mismatch with germline at one junction end may stem from a read error. V usage is TRBV19 and J usage is TRBJ2-2, with D perhaps TRBD1 (6 bases). Looked up from germline, CDR1 is LNHDA and CDR2 is SQIVND (reference sequence). The CDR3 length is 16 residues. CDR3 coding DNA: TGTGCCAGCAGTAGAAGAGGCAGGGGGAACACCGGGGAGCTGTTTTTT. Translating it yields CASSRRGRGNTGELFF.

This clone appeared a single time. The CDR3 DNA follows: TGTGCCAGCAGCTTGGCAGGTATCGATGGCTACACCTTC. It encodes CASSLAGIDGYTF. The chain combines TRBV5-4 with TRBJ1-2; D is unresolved. The CDR3 covers 13 residues. Germline V CDR1 and CDR2: SGHNT, YYREEE (reference sequence). Trimming removed 0 bases at V and 6 bases at J, with 9 bases between.

J is TRBJ2-3 and V is TRBV18; 12 positions agree with TRBD2. This CDR3 has 17 residues. The V gene end was trimmed by 1 base and the J gene end by 2 bases; junction bases not matched to a gene: 4. Looked up from germline, CDR1 is KGHSH and CDR2 is LQKENI. DNA of the CDR3: TGTGCCAGCTCACCACAACTAGCGGGAGGTCCCACAGATACGCAGTATTTT. Its translation: CASSPQLAGGPTDTQYF.

The rearrangement links TRBV5-1 to TRBJ2-5, with D perhaps TRBD1 (5 bases). The CDR3 spans 15 residues. The V and J ends lost 3 bases and 3 bases respectively, with 15 bases between them. Germline loops: CDR1 SGHRS, CDR2 YFSETQ. The CDR3 sequence: CASSYGKGSKETQYF. In DNA, the CDR3 is TGCGCCAGCAGCTATGGTAAGGGGTCGAAAGAGACCCAGTACTTC.

CDR3 residues: CASSLTRVTGEKLFF. The CDR3 DNA follows: TGTGCCAGCAGTTTAACACGGGTGACAGGTGAAAAACTGTTTTTT. This chain links TRBV27 with TRBJ1-4, with a possible D match to TRBD1 (6 bases). CDR3 length: 15 amino acids. The germline V gene has CDR1 MNHEY and CDR2 SMNVEV (reference sequence). Trimming left V 2 bases short and J 7 bases short, with 14 bases between.

The chain has TRBV6-5 and TRBJ1-1, with D unresolved. This CDR3 spans 14 amino acids. Trimming took 0 bases from V and 7 from J, leaving 12 bases between them. Germline assignment: CDR1 MNHEY and CDR2 SVGAGI. CDR3 in amino acids: CASSYSSTGFEAFF. The DNA for the CDR3 is TGTGCCAGCAGTTACTCGAGCACGGGGTTTGAAGCTTTCTTT.

This clone is a singleton in its sample. The chain uses TRBV3-1 (or the pseudogene TRBV3-2) and TRBJ2-1; TRBD2 matches 8 bases. The germline V gene has CDR1 LGHDT and CDR2 YNNKEL (reference sequence). The CDR3 is 18 amino acids. V gave up 3 bases and J gave up 9 bases; unmatched junction bases: 19. The CDR3 here is CASSQFPRGLGRFGEQFF. Here the CDR3 DNA reads TGTGCCAGCAGCCAGTTTCCCCGGGGACTAGGAAGATTCGGTGAGCAGTTCTTC.

This clone was counted only a few times. This sequence joins TRBV5-6 and TRBJ1-6; D possibly corresponds to TRBD1 (6 bases). Trimming shortened V by 4 bases and J by 7 bases, and 18 bases separated the two germline ends. The CDR3 is 16 amino acids. Germline V CDR1 and CDR2: SGHDT, YYEEEE. The DNA of the CDR3 is TGTGCCAGCAGCCGGGACACAGGTTCGGCGAATTCACCCCTCCACTTT. Residues: CASSRDTGSANSPLHF. Using reference TRBV5-6 and TRBJ1-6 for the parts outside the CDR3, the full variable domain is DAGVTQSPTHLIKTRGQQVTLRCSPKSGHDTVSWYQQALGQGPQFIFQYYEEEERQRGNFPDRFSGHQFPNYSSELNVNALLLGDSALYLCASSRDTGSANSPLHFGNGTRLTVT.

The chain is built from TRBV27 and TRBJ1-2, with TRBD1 matching 9 bases. The V and J ends lost 7 bases and 2 bases, in that order; junction bases with no gene match: 14. The CDR3 has 17 amino acids. CDR1 is MNHEY and CDR2 is SMNVEV in the germline V gene (reference sequence). Here the CDR3 reads CASTSYGTGSSNYGYTF. In nucleotides, the CDR3 is TGTGCCAGCACATCTTACGGGACAGGGTCTTCAAACTATGGCTACACCTTC.

The CDR3 DNA reads TGTGCCAGTAGTATAGGACAGGGGAACACTGAAGCTTTCTTT. Its translation: CASSIGQGNTEAFF. V gene TRBV19 combines with J gene TRBJ1-1; 7 nucleotides align to TRBD1. J lost 1 base, V lost 1 base, and 0 bases had no gene match. Per the germline V gene, CDR1 is LNHDA and CDR2 is SQIVND (reference sequence). This CDR3 spans 14 amino acids. Filled out from reference TRBV19 and TRBJ1-1, the complete variable domain reads DGGITQSPKYLFRKEGQNVTLSCEQNLNHDAMYWYRQDPGQGLRLIYYSQIVNDFQKGDIAEGYSVSREKKESFPLTVTSAQKNPTAFYLCASSIGQGNTEAFFGQGTRLTVV.

The chain carries TRBV2 and TRBJ2-7; 11 bases fit TRBD2. Trimming took 3 bases from V and 3 from J; bases not matched to a gene: 7. From germline, CDR1 is SNHLY and CDR2 FYNNEI. The CDR3 length is 16 residues. CDR3 amino acids: CASSDAGTSGLYEQYF. The CDR3 region has the DNA TGTGCCAGCAGTGACGCCGGGACTAGCGGTCTCTACGAGCAGTACTTC.

This chain connects TRBV28 to TRBJ2-1, with D maybe TRBD1 (6 bases). Germline assignment: CDR1 MDHEN and CDR2 SYDVKM. CDR3 length: 15 residues. Trimming removed 5 bases at V and 4 bases at J, with 15 bases between. The CDR3 DNA follows: TGTGCCAGCAGTCCCGCCGGGACACCTTACAATGAGCAGTTCTTC. It codes for CASSPAGTPYNEQFF.

This sequence joins TRBV6-2 or TRBV6-3 and TRBJ1-5, with a tentative D call TRBD1 (6 bases). The CDR3 totals 17 residues. Trimming stripped 6 bases from V and 6 bases from J, with 24 bases between. Germline V gene lookup returns CDR1 MNHEY and CDR2 SVGEGT. The CDR3 nucleotides are TGTGCCAGCAGCGAAGCAGGCAGGGGTTATGGACGTCAGCCCCAGCATTTT. This sequence encodes CASSEAGRGYGRQPQHF.

Remarks on this clone: Germline is not matched at one junction end, which may reflect a read error. The V gene is TRBV6-2 or TRBV6-3, the J gene TRBJ1-5, with 7 bases that match TRBD1. Per the germline V gene, CDR1 is MNHEY and CDR2 is SVGEGT. The CDR3 extends over 17 amino acids. CDR3 bases: TGTGCCACCAGTTACGGATTGGGACAGTTAAGCAATCAGCCCCAGCATTTT. Translated, it gives CATSYGLGQLSNQPQHF.

The V and J genes are TRBV7-9 and TRBJ2-2, with D unclear. This CDR3 has 14 residues. V was shortened by 4 bases and J by 5 bases, with 11 bases between the two germline ends. Germline CDR1 reads SEHNR; CDR2 reads FQNEAQ (reference sequence). The CDR3 protein is CASSSIIGTGELFF. Here the CDR3 DNA reads TGTGCCAGCAGCTCCATAATCGGGACCGGGGAGCTGTTTTTT.

The chain employs TRBV19 and TRBJ2-7; 7 positions match TRBD1. This CDR3 is built from 14 residues. V was pared by 5 bases and J by 7 bases, with 11 bases of the junction left unmatched. Germline CDR1 and CDR2: LNHDA and SQIVND (reference sequence). CDR3 amino acids: CASSSQGVPGEQYF. The CDR3 DNA reads as TGTGCCAGTAGTTCTCAGGGGGTTCCGGGGGAGCAGTACTTC. Based on the CDR3 plus reference TRBV19 and TRBJ2-7, the full variable domain is DGGITQSPKYLFRKEGQNVTLSCEQNLNHDAMYWYRQDPGQGLRLIYYSQIVNDFQKGDIAEGYSVSREKKESFPLTVTSAQKNPTAFYLCASSSQGVPGEQYFGPGTRLTVT.

The chain employs TRBV4-3 and TRBJ2-5; D ambiguous. CDR1 LGHNA and CDR2 YSLEER come from the germline V gene. Trimming cost V 0 bases and J 2 bases, with 10 bases left between them. This CDR3 is built from 15 residues. The CDR3 loop reads CASSQDLVRQETQYF. The DNA for the CDR3 is TGCGCCAGCAGCCAAGATTTGGTCAGACAAGAGACCCAGTACTTC.

This clone is a singleton in its sample. DNA of the CDR3: TGTGCCAGCAGCCCATCAGGGGTAGCGGGGGGGCAAGATACGCAGTATTTT. Translating gives CASSPSGVAGGQDTQYF. The chain has TRBV3-1 (or the pseudogene TRBV3-2) and TRBJ2-3; 11 bases are shared with TRBD2. The CDR3 consists of 17 residues. Germline CDR1 is LGHDT and CDR2 is YNNKEL (reference sequence). V trimming: 4 bases; J trimming: 5 bases; junction bases outside the gene matches: 11.

CDR3 coding DNA: TGTGCCAGTAGTATGGGACAGTCCGGCACCGGGGAGCTGTTTTTT. Amino acids: CASSMGQSGTGELFF. V gene TRBV19 combines with J gene TRBJ2-2; 7 bases line up with TRBD1. Trimming removed 3 bases from V and 4 bases from J; junction bases left unmatched: 5. Germline-derived CDR1 and CDR2 are LNHDA and SQIVND (reference sequence). The CDR3 loop spans 15 amino acids.

The rearrangement uses TRBV19 and TRBJ2-2; D remains unclear. Germline V gives CDR1 LNHDA, CDR2 SQIVND (reference sequence). This CDR3 is built from 11 residues. The germline V and J ends were trimmed by 9 bases and 5 bases, with 7 bases remaining between them. The CDR3 DNA is TGTGCCAGCACACAAACCGGGGAGCTGTTTTTT. It encodes CASTQTGELFF.

V gene TRBV9 combines with J gene TRBJ2-5, with TRBD1 matching 9 bases. In germline, CDR1 is SGDLS, CDR2 YYNGEE. This CDR3 comprises 14 residues. Germline trimming cut 3 bases from V and 7 bases from J; bases unmatched to any gene: 7. The CDR3 DNA reads TGTGCCAGCAGCGATCCCGACAGGGGGGGGACCCAGTACTTC. Amino acids: CASSDPDRGGTQYF.

This clone was found a few times. The chain combines TRBV29-1 with TRBJ2-5; the D is unclear. V lost 3 bases and J lost 3, with 11 bases in between. Per the germline V gene, CDR1 is SQVTM and CDR2 is ANQGSEA. The CDR3 has 13 amino acids. CDR3 residues: CSVELRAEETQYF. The CDR3 nucleotides read TGCAGCGTTGAGTTGAGAGCCGAAGAGACCCAGTACTTC. Full variable domain (remainder filled in from reference TRBV29-1 and TRBJ2-5): SAVISQKPSRDICQRGTSLTIQCQVDSQVTMMFWYRQQPGQSLTLIATANQGSEATYESGFVIDKFPISRPNLTFSTLTVSNMSPEDSSIYLCSVELRAEETQYFGPGTRLLVL.

The chain recombines TRBV6-2 or TRBV6-3 with TRBJ2-5; TRBD2 aligns across 8 bases. Germline loops: CDR1 MNHEY, CDR2 SVGEGT. V lost 5 bases, J lost 14 bases, and 10 bases stayed unmatched. There are 12 residues in the CDR3. CDR3 coding DNA: TGTGCCAGCAGTCCCCAGAATAGCGGGGCCTACTTC. It specifies CASSPQNSGAYF.

The chain employs TRBV7-5 and TRBJ1-1; TRBD1 was called by the table and not checked on the DNA. TRBV7-5 counts as a pseudogene. This CDR3 is 11 amino acids long. The CDR3, as DNA: TGTGCCAGAGGACAGGGGGTTGAAGCTTTCTTT. As protein: CARGQGVEAFF.